This TCR beta chain is drawn from a study of shared clonotypes between healthy human individuals. In the study overall: Plates per donor: three CD4 naive, three CD4 memory, two CD8 naive, one CD8 memory.

On this clone itself: Its antigen remains unknown.

Using immunoSEQ multiplex PCR, the repertoire was profiled, and TCRdb retains in-frame clones only, with some absent. The repertoire has about 2.1 million clones, roughly 93% of them found once; the top ten carry about 1.7%. Germline CDR1 is SGHRS and CDR2 is YFSETQ. V was pared by 0 bases and J by 4 bases, with 13 bases between. CDR3 size: 15 residues. Study-wide results and limits: Clonotype sharing across several donors was observed for roughly 5% of naive CD4 clonotypes. Sequencing depth was expected to affect clonotype sharing among donors.

Naivety among CD8 cells was defined by CD45RO negativity and positive CCR7 selection, thereby excluding terminally differentiated effector memory CD45RA+ cells. The sequenced sample consisted of naive CD8+ T cells from PBMCs. The chain uses TRBV5-1 and TRBJ2-5; no clear D. The receptor was derived from a man aged 18 to 30 in good health. Some clones in this sample may be carry-over from other donors' samples. The CDR3 nucleotides are TGCGCCAGCAGCTTGGGCAGCCTCTGGGGAGAGACCCAGTACTTC. As protein: CASSLGSLWGETQYF.